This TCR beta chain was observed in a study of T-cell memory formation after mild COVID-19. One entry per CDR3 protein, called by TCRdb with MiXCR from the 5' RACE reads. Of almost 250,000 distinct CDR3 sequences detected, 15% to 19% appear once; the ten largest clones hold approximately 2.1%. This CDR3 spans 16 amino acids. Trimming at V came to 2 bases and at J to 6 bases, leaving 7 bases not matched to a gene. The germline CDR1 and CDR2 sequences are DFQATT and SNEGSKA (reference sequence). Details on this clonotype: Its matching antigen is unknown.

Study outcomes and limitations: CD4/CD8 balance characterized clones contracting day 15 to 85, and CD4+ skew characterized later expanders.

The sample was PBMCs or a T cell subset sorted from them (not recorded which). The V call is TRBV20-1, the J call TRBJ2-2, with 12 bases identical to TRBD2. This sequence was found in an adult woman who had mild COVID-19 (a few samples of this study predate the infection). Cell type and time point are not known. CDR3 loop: CSARSLAGGPPGELFF. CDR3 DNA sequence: TGCAGTGCTAGATCTCTAGCGGGAGGGCCCCCCGGGGAGCTGTTTTTT.